A selection of T cell receptor beta chains follows, all from one sample in a study of blood T cells in healthy people across ages. MiXCR, applied by TCRdb to the 5' RACE reads, yields one record per CDR3 protein. This sample has about 640,000 distinct CDR3 sequences, with around three fifths found just once. Sequencing was carried out using blood. Receptor source: a man aged 55 to 70 in good health. CDR3s include the opening cysteine and the closing phenylalanine or tryptophan. The D gene is left open where the match is weak. The size field is filled for only some rows; it gives once, few, many or a size class.

many TRBD2 TRBJ2-5 TRBV20-1 CSANPGLAGEVETQYF TGCAGTGCTAACCCTGGACTAGCGGGGGAGGTGGAGACCCAGTACTTC
NA NA TRBJ2-3 TRBV9 CASSAWETGTQYF TGTGCCAGCAGCGCCTGGGAAACAGGTACGCAGTATTTT
NA TRBD1 TRBJ1-5 TRBV5-5 CASSRTGDLQPQHF TGTGCCAGCAGTCGGACAGGGGATCTTCAGCCCCAGCATTTT
NA NA TRBJ2-4 TRBV6-2/TRBV6-3 CASSYPTDIQYF TGTGCCAGCAGTTACCCGACTGACATTCAGTACTTC
NA NA TRBJ1-2 TRBV5-1 CASSLDTGPYGYTF TGCGCCAGCAGCTTGGATACGGGTCCCTATGGCTACACCTTC
NA NA TRBJ1-1 TRBV20-1 CSAIDWGMNTEAFF TGCAGTGCTATCGACTGGGGAATGAACACTGAAGCTTTCTTT
NA NA TRBJ1-2 TRBV14 CASSFRDPRTDYGYTF TGTGCCAGCAGCTTCCGGGACCCCCGGACGGATTATGGCTACACCTTC
NA TRBD1 TRBJ2-6 TRBV6-2/TRBV6-3 CASSYGTGNSGANVLTF TGTGCCAGCAGTTACGGGACAGGGAACTCTGGGGCCAACGTCCTGACTTTC
NA TRBD2 TRBJ2-5 TRBV20-1 CSAVAGGETQYF TGCAGTGCTGTAGCGGGGGGCGAGACCCAGTACTTC
NA NA TRBJ1-1 TRBV21-1 CASSNPGGAGEAFF TGTGCCAGCAGCAACCCAGGGGGCGCAGGTGAAGCTTTCTTT
NA TRBD2 TRBJ2-3 TRBV28 CASSRRGVTDTQYF TGTGCCAGCAGTCGGCGGGGGGTCACAGATACGCAGTATTTT
NA NA TRBJ1-2 TRBV20-1 CSARAPSGVRPQLANYGYTF TGCAGTGCTAGGGCGCCGAGTGGGGTCCGTCCCCAGTTAGCTAACTATGGCTACACCTTC
NA NA TRBJ2-1 TRBV24-1 CATSEGWQAEQSF TGTGCCACCAGTGAGGGGTGGCAGGCTGAGCAGTCCTTC
once NA TRBJ2-1 TRBV28 CASRTDGGNPNEQFF TGTGCCAGCAGGACGGACGGTGGGAATCCTAATGAGCAGTTCTTC
NA NA TRBJ1-5 TRBV2 CASSAYSNQPQHF TGTGCCAGCAGTGCATATAGCAATCAGCCCCAGCATTTT
NA NA TRBJ1-5 TRBV11-2 CASSPGRSSQPQHF TGTGCCAGCAGCCCGGGACGCTCGAGTCAGCCCCAGCATTTT
NA TRBD1 TRBJ2-5 TRBV6-6 CASSQGGPETQYF TGTGCCAGCAGCCAAGGGGGCCCGGAGACCCAGTACTTC
many NA TRBJ2-1 TRBV12-3/TRBV12-4 CASSPDRGPAFF TGTGCCAGCAGTCCCGATAGGGGCCCGGCGTTCTTC